Listed here are 23 T cell receptor beta chains from one sample, sequenced in a study of T-cell memory formation after mild COVID-19. TCRdb passed the 5' RACE reads through MiXCR, listing each CDR3 protein once. The sample comprises tens of thousands of distinct CDR3 sequences, about 9.4% of which are singletons, and 1.1% rests with the top ten. Sequenced: PBMCs or a T cell subset sorted from them (not recorded which). These receptors originate from a man aged 18 to 29 who had mild COVID-19 (a few samples of this study predate the infection). Cell type and time point are not known.

V gene TRBV19 combines with J gene TRBJ1-1, with TRBD1 as a possible D gene (6 bases). Germline V lookup: CDR1 LNHDA, CDR2 SQIVND (reference sequence). V was trimmed by 4 bases and J by 7 bases, leaving 13 bases between them. The CDR3 has 13 residues. CDR3 nucleotides: TGTGCCAGTAGTAACAGGGAACTGGATGAAGCTTTCTTT. It is translated as CASSNRELDEAFF.

This clonotype has just a few counts. J is TRBJ1-6 and V is TRBV10-3; TRBD1 might be the D (5 bases). Germline CDR1 reads ENHRY; CDR2 reads SYGVKD. V was pared by 7 bases and J by 3 bases, with 7 bases between. The CDR3 contains 13 residues. The chain's CDR3 is CAITGDYNSPLHF. The DNA of the CDR3 is TGTGCCATCACGGGGGACTATAATTCACCCCTCCACTTT.

This clonotype has at least ten counts. This rearrangement joins TRBV6-2 or TRBV6-3 to TRBJ2-2, with D perhaps being TRBD1 or TRBD2 (5 bases each). This CDR3 spans 14 amino acids. The V end was cut by 2 bases, the J end by 7 bases, with 11 bases between. In germline, CDR1 is MNHEY, CDR2 SVGEGT. CDR3 loop: CASSYPRGGGELFF. The CDR3 DNA sequence: TGTGCCAGCAGTTACCCCCGTGGGGGCGGGGAGCTGTTTTTT.

The V call is TRBV2, the J call TRBJ2-6; 9 positions match TRBD1. The CDR3 length is 16 residues. V lost 6 bases and J lost 5; bases outside the gene matches: 8. CDR1 and CDR2 (germline): SNHLY, FYNNEI. CDR3 amino acids: CASSRDRAARANVLTF. The CDR3 DNA is TGTGCCAGCAGCCGGGACAGGGCTGCTCGGGCCAACGTCCTGACTTTC.

The rearrangement uses TRBV5-1 and TRBJ2-4, with D hard to call. The CDR3 consists of 15 residues. From germline, CDR1 is SGHRS and CDR2 YFSETQ. Trimming cost V 0 bases and J 6 bases, with 13 bases left between them. CDR3: CASSLGGNVRNIQYF. CDR3 sequence (DNA): TGCGCCAGCAGCTTGGGGGGAAATGTTAGAAACATTCAGTACTTC.

This chain connects TRBV10-3 to TRBJ1-6; the match to TRBD1 covers 7 bases. CDR1 is ENHRY and CDR2 is SYGVKD in the germline V gene. V shed 0 bases, J shed 6 bases, and the junction held 5 bases outside the gene matches. CDR3 length: 16 amino acids. The CDR3 loop reads CAISESGAGGNSPLHF. DNA for the CDR3: TGTGCCATCAGTGAGTCAGGGGCAGGGGGTAATTCACCCCTCCACTTT.

This clonotype is judged medium-sized. CDR3 nucleotide sequence: TGTGCCAGCAGCTTACGGGGCAGCACAGATACGCAGTATTTT. It yields the protein CASSLRGSTDTQYF. The chain combines TRBV7-2 with TRBJ2-3; D assignment may be TRBD1 or TRBD2 (5 bases each). The CDR3 extends over 14 amino acids. Looked up from germline, CDR1 is SGHTA and CDR2 is FQGNSA. Between the trimmed V and J ends, which lost 2 bases and 0 bases, there was a span of 6 bases.

This clonotype was found many times. The genes are TRBV12-3 or TRBV12-4 and TRBJ2-5; 7 bases line up with TRBD1. V lost 5 bases, J lost 3 bases, and 6 bases stayed unmatched. CDR3 length: 14 amino acids. CDR3 sequence (DNA): TGTGCCAGCAGTCCACAGGGGTGGGAAGAGACCCAGTACTTC. Translated, it gives CASSPQGWEETQYF.

This clonotype was seen at least ten times. The chain carries TRBV6-5 and TRBJ2-6; 8 nucleotides agree with TRBD1. J was trimmed by 0 bases and V by 5 bases; bases with no gene match: 3. This CDR3 is 16 amino acids long. CDR1 and CDR2 from the germline V gene are MNHEY and SVGAGI. The CDR3 DNA sequence: TGTGCCAGCAGTCGGACAGGGAGCTCTGGGGCCAACGTCCTGACTTTC. Protein product: CASSRTGSSGANVLTF.

This chain connects TRBV5-5 to TRBJ1-1; tentative D call: TRBD1 (6 bases). The V end was cut by 4 bases, the J end by 5 bases, with 12 bases between. Germline CDR1 reads SGHKS; CDR2 reads YYEKEE (reference sequence). The CDR3 covers 13 residues. The DNA of the CDR3 is TGTGCCAGCAGCCGTTTAGGGGGGACTGAAGCTTTCTTT. This encodes CASSRLGGTEAFF.

The gene calls are TRBV7-2 and TRBJ2-7; D unclear. This CDR3 comprises 13 residues. Germline CDR1 is SGHTA and CDR2 is FQGNSA. V was cut by 2 bases and J by 4 bases, with 9 bases left in between. The CDR3 reads CASSLLARYEQYF. CDR3 in DNA: TGTGCCAGCAGCTTACTTGCGCGATACGAGCAGTACTTC.

This clonotype was counted a few times. The chain uses TRBV5-6 and TRBJ2-3; the match to TRBD2 covers 11 bases. Germline V gives CDR1 SGHDT, CDR2 YYEEEE. V lost 1 base to trimming and J lost 0 bases; unmatched junction nucleotides: 1. This CDR3 comprises 16 residues. CDR3 nucleotides: TGTGCCAGCAGCTTGAGGACTAGCGGGAGCACAGATACGCAGTATTTT. This translates into CASSLRTSGSTDTQYF. Based on the CDR3 plus reference TRBV5-6 and TRBJ2-3, the full variable domain is DAGVTQSPTHLIKTRGQQVTLRCSPKSGHDTVSWYQQALGQGPQFIFQYYEEEERQRGNFPDRFSGHQFPNYSSELNVNALLLGDSALYLCASSLRTSGSTDTQYFGPGTRLTVL.

The sample holds a few counts of this clonotype. The chain couples TRBV20-1 to TRBJ2-3, with 8 bases fitting TRBD1. In germline, CDR1 is DFQATT, CDR2 SNEGSKA (reference sequence). CDR3 length: 13 amino acids. V lost 5 bases to trimming and J lost 6 bases; unmatched junction nucleotides: 7. This chain's CDR3 is CSAPDRGLDTQYF. The CDR3 DNA reads TGCAGTGCTCCCGACAGGGGACTGGATACGCAGTATTTT.

This clonotype was counted a few times. The V call is TRBV7-2, the J call TRBJ2-7; the D is unclear. The germline V and J ends were trimmed by 5 bases and 6 bases, with 14 bases remaining between them. The CDR3 runs to 13 residues. Per germline, CDR1 SGHTA and CDR2 FQGNSA. The CDR3 here is CASSPSSGSEQYV. DNA of the CDR3: TGTGCCAGCAGCCCTAGTTCCGGGTCCGAGCAGTACGTC.

CDR3 amino acids: CASSRGTGPFQETQYF. The CDR3 nucleotides read TGCGCCAGCAGCCGCGGGACAGGGCCATTTCAAGAGACCCAGTACTTC. This chain joins TRBV4-3 and TRBJ2-5, with 9 bases aligning to TRBD1. V was pared by 4 bases and J by 2 bases, with 8 bases of the junction left unmatched. Germline V lookup: CDR1 LGHNA, CDR2 YSLEER. There are 16 residues in the CDR3.

This clonotype was counted between two and nine times. The chain carries TRBV6-2 or TRBV6-3 and TRBJ2-1; 7 bases agree with TRBD2. Germline V CDR1 and CDR2: MNHEY, SVGEGT. This CDR3 contains 13 residues. J gave up 7 bases and V 5 bases, and 5 bases lay outside the gene matches. The CDR3 nucleotides are TGTGCCAGCAGTCCCTTCGGGGGGAATGAGCAGTTCTTC. This translates into CASSPFGGNEQFF.

This clonotype was seen more than once but under ten times. The chain carries TRBV24-1 and TRBJ1-2, with D possibly being TRBD1 (6 bases). Germline V lookup: CDR1 KGHDR, CDR2 SFDVKD. This CDR3 has 16 residues. The germline V and J ends were trimmed by 2 bases and 0 bases, with 12 bases remaining between them. CDR3 residues: CATSDSTGRPNYGYTF. The CDR3 bases are TGTGCCACCAGTGATTCGACAGGCCGGCCTAACTATGGCTACACCTTC.

This chain uses TRBV7-6 with TRBJ2-1, with 10 positions matching TRBD2. V was clipped by 5 bases and J by 4 bases; unmatched bases: 5. The germline V gene encodes CDR1 SGHVS and CDR2 FNYEAQ. CDR3 size: 15 residues. The CDR3 reads CASSVSGGGYNEQFF. DNA for the CDR3: TGTGCCAGCAGCGTCAGCGGGGGGGGTTACAATGAGCAGTTCTTC.

The V call is TRBV9, the J call TRBJ1-1; 9 bases are a match to TRBD1. There are 14 residues in the CDR3. With 5 bases clipped from V and 1 base from J, the junction kept 3 bases outside the gene matches. Germline assignment: CDR1 SGDLS and CDR2 YYNGEE. The CDR3 DNA sequence: TGTGCCAGCAGGGGACAGGGAGCGAACACTGAAGCTTTCTTT. Protein: CASRGQGANTEAFF.

The chain is built from TRBV7-8 and TRBJ1-1, with 7 nucleotides matching TRBD1. V shed 5 bases and J 4 bases; nucleotides not matched to a gene: 10. The CDR3 is 15 amino acids. CDR1 is SGHVS, CDR2 FQNEAQ, per germline. CDR3 residues: CASSQDRVGSTEAFF. The CDR3 bases are TGTGCCAGCAGCCAAGACAGGGTCGGAAGCACTGAAGCTTTCTTT.

The chain couples TRBV5-5 to TRBJ2-1; possible D gene TRBD1, 6 bases. This CDR3 region has 14 residues. Trimming left V 4 bases short and J 3 bases short, with 11 bases between. Germline V gene data show CDR1 as SGHKS and CDR2 as YYEKEE (reference sequence). CDR3 residues: CASSPPGDYNEQFF. Written as DNA, the CDR3 is TGTGCCAGCAGCCCCCCAGGGGACTACAATGAGCAGTTCTTC.

The V and J genes are TRBV12-3 or TRBV12-4 and TRBJ2-3; weak D call: TRBD2 (5 bases). V gave up 3 bases and J gave up 4 bases, with 11 bases separating them. The CDR3 sequence is 14 residues long. Written as DNA, the CDR3 is TGTGCCAGCAGTTTCCGGGGATCCCCAGATACGCAGTATTTT. Translation gives CASSFRGSPDTQYF.

This chain joins TRBV5-1 and TRBJ2-1, with D tentatively TRBD1 (5 bases). CDR1 and CDR2 (germline): SGHRS, YFSETQ. Trimming removed 4 bases at V and 2 bases at J, with 13 bases between. This CDR3 region has 15 residues. This CDR3 reads CASSPRASPYNEQFF. DNA for the CDR3: TGCGCCAGCAGCCCCAGGGCCAGTCCCTACAATGAGCAGTTCTTC. The variable domain in full, with the rest retrieved from reference TRBV5-1 and TRBJ2-1, is KAGVTQTPRYLIKTRGQQVTLSCSPISGHRSVSWYQQTPGQGLQFLFEYFSETQRNKGNFPGRFSGRQFSNSRSEMNVSTLELGDSALYLCASSPRASPYNEQFFGPGTRLTVL.